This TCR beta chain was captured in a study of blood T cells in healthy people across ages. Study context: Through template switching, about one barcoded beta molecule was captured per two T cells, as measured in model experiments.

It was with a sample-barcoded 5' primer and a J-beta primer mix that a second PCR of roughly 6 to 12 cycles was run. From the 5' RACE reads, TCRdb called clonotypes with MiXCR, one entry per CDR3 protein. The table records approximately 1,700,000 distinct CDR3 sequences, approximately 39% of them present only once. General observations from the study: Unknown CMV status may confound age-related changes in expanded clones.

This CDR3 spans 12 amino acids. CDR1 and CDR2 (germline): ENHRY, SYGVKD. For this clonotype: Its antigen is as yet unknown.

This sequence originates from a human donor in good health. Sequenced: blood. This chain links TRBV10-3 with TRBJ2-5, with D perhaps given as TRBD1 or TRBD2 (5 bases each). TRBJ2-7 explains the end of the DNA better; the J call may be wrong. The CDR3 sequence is CAMRGATYEQYF. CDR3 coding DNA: TGTGCCATGAGAGGGGCAACCTACGAGCAGTACTTC.